This T cell receptor (beta chain) was sequenced during a study of beta chain features in type 1 diabetes. The isolated RNA, all of it, was reverse transcribed, so expressed TCRB transcripts were what got sequenced. Here immunoSEQ multiplex PCR was the method, and the copy in TCRdb shows in-frame clones only, minus some. The sample lists hundreds of thousands of clones, less than 9.5% seen once, with approximately 0.47% in the top ten. This clone was counted a few times. Germline V lookup: CDR1 SNHLY, CDR2 FYNNEI. The CDR3 is made up of 14 amino acids. Trimming removed 6 bases at V and 0 bases at J, with 8 bases between.

The V call is TRBV2, the J call TRBJ1-4; D is possibly TRBD1 (5 bases). The source is a woman between 18 and 30 years old in good health. Sequencing was performed on central memory CD4+ T cells from blood. The CDR3 DNA reads TGTGCCAGCAGCCACAGGTCAACTAATGAAAAACTGTTTTTT. It codes for CASSHRSTNEKLFF.